These T cell receptor beta chains were read from a single sample in a study of identical twins. A single record per CDR3 protein comes from TCRdb applying MiXCR to the 5' RACE reads. The sample shows about 890,000 distinct CDR3 sequences, roughly an eighth of them seen only once. The sample was also linked to a second study, of yellow fever vaccine responses in identical twins.

Specimen: PBMCs. The source is a woman aged 18-29 years in good health. The CDR3 runs from the conserved cysteine through the conserved F or W. Each record gives: D gene, clone size, J gene, V gene, CDR3 DNA, CDR3 protein. D genes are given only for firm matches. The size of a clone is reported for some rows only, either as once, few or many, or as a class for expanded clones.

-,few,TRBJ2-5,TRBV24-1,TGTGCCACCACGAATTGGAAAGGTCAAGAGACCCAGTACTTC,CATTNWKGQETQYF
TRBD2,few,TRBJ2-5,TRBV25-1,TGTGCCAGCAGTGGCGCAGCTAGCGGGGGCCGTCAAGAGACCCAGTACTTC,CASSGAASGGRQETQYF
-,many,TRBJ2-1,TRBV5-1,TGCGCCAGCAGTCCCCGGACCGGGAACCGAGACAATGAGCAGTTCTTC,CASSPRTGNRDNEQFF
-,-,TRBJ1-2,TRBV6-2/TRBV6-3,TGTGCCAGCCGATCAGGAGGAGCTAACTATGGCTACACCTTC,CASRSGGANYGYTF
TRBD1,few,TRBJ1-3,TRBV5-1,TGCGCCAGCAGCTACTACGGGGACAGGGCCTCTGGAAACACCATATATTTT,CASSYYGDRASGNTIYF
-,few,TRBJ1-1,TRBV29-1,TGCAGCGTTGTGGGGCATCAAATAACTGAAGCTTTCTTT,CSVVGHQITEAFF
-,few,TRBJ2-7,TRBV7-8,TGTGCCAGCAGCTTAGCGGGTCAGGCTCTAAACGAGCAGTACTTC,CASSLAGQALNEQYF
TRBD1,-,TRBJ2-2,TRBV29-1,TGCAGCGTAAATGGACAGGGGGCAACCGGGGAGCTGTTTTTT,CSVNGQGATGELFF
-,many,TRBJ2-1,TRBV5-1,TGCGCCAGCAGCCCGTCTCTAGCGCAGCCCCTTATTGAGCAGTTCTTC,CASSPSLAQPLIEQFF
TRBD2,-,TRBJ2-3,TRBV29-1,TGCAGCGTTCGAAGGGGGCTAGCGGGGGGTCCAGATACGCAGTATTTT,CSVRRGLAGGPDTQYF
TRBD2,few,TRBJ2-1,TRBV5-1,TGCGCCAGCAGCTCACAACCCGGGACTAGCGGGTACAATGAGCAGTTCTTC,CASSSQPGTSGYNEQFF
-,few,TRBJ2-1,TRBV11-2,TGTGCCAGCAGCTTAGTGTCCGCTAGGTACAATGAGCAGTTCTTC,CASSLVSARYNEQFF
-,few,TRBJ2-1,TRBV20-1,TGCAGTGCTAGAGACCCAAACGGTGAGCAGTTCTTC,CSARDPNGEQFF
-,-,TRBJ2-7,TRBV18,TGTGCCAGCTCACCAGGCATTGGCCTCGTCTACGAGCAGTACTTC,CASSPGIGLVYEQYF
TRBD2,many,TRBJ2-1,TRBV7-8,TGTGCCAGTTTTAGGACTAGCGGGGCGCACAATGAGCAGTTCTTC,CASFRTSGAHNEQFF
-,-,TRBJ2-3,TRBV5-1,TGCGCCAGCAGCTCCCTAGCTCCCGTTAGCACAGATACGCAGTATTTT,CASSSLAPVSTDTQYF
-,few,TRBJ2-3,TRBV25-1,TGTGCCAGCATGACTAGTTCCCGCACAGATACGCAGTATTTT,CASMTSSRTDTQYF
-,-,TRBJ2-1,TRBV5-1,TGCGCCAGCAGCTTGGAATTTCACTACAATGAGCAGTTCTTC,CASSLEFHYNEQFF
TRBD1,-,TRBJ2-1,TRBV12-3/TRBV12-4,TGTGCCAGCAGTTTCTGGAGACAGGGGCCCTACAATGAGCAGTTCTTC,CASSFWRQGPYNEQFF
-,few,TRBJ2-1,TRBV20-1,TGCAGAGGGGAAGGGTATAGAATTAAGTCCCTCGGGAACAATGAGCAGTTCTTC,CRGEGYRIKSLGNNEQFF
TRBD1,-,TRBJ1-2,TRBV4-1,TGCGCCAGCAGCCGAGGTCCTAGACAGGGGGCCTATGGCTACACCTTC,CASSRGPRQGAYGYTF
-,-,TRBJ1-2,TRBV11-2,TGTGCCAGCAGCACCCCGGGACGGCGAATTTCTAACTATGGCTACACCTTC,CASSTPGRRISNYGYTF
TRBD2,-,TRBJ2-1,TRBV12-3/TRBV12-4,TGTGCCAGCAGTTCCATTGGACTAGTTGAGCAGTTCTTC,CASSSIGLVEQFF
-,many,TRBJ2-3,TRBV7-2,TGTGCCAGTGATACGCAGTATTTT,CASDTQYF
-,few,TRBJ2-2,TRBV6-2/TRBV6-3,TGTGCCAGCAAGGACACCGGGGAGCTGTTTTTT,CASKDTGELFF
TRBD1,-,TRBJ2-7,TRBV20-1,TGCAGTGCTAGTACAGGGGCTAACTCCTACGAGCAGTACTTC,CSASTGANSYEQYF
TRBD2,many,TRBJ2-3,TRBV29-1,TGCAGCGTTGAACTCAGCGGGGGGGCTGGCACAGATACGCAGTATTTT,CSVELSGGAGTDTQYF
-,many,TRBJ2-5,TRBV5-6,TGTGCCAGCCAATTTAGGGGGATAGGAGAGACCCAGTACTTC,CASQFRGIGETQYF
TRBD2,-,TRBJ2-3,TRBV5-1,TGCGCCAGCAGCTCTAGCGGGGGGTTTCGCACAGATACGCAGTATTTT,CASSSSGGFRTDTQYF
-,-,TRBJ2-5,TRBV5-1,TGCGCCAGCGGTAGCAGCGGGTACGCAGAGACCCAGTACTTC,CASGSSGYAETQYF
-,-,TRBJ2-1,TRBV24-1,TGTGCCACCAGTGAACCGGTTACGAATGAGCAGTTCTTC,CATSEPVTNEQFF
TRBD2,-,TRBJ2-3,TRBV28,TGTGCCAGCAGTGGGACATTTGGGCTAGCGGGGGACCGCACAGATACGCAGTATTTT,CASSGTFGLAGDRTDTQYF
TRBD2,-,TRBJ2-1,TRBV7-9,TGTGCCAGCAGCGAGACTAGCGCCTACAATGAGCAGTTCTTC,CASSETSAYNEQFF
TRBD2,few,TRBJ2-7,TRBV10-3,TGTGCCATCAGTGACCCACTAGCGGGACATAGGGAGCAGTACTTC,CAISDPLAGHREQYF
-,-,TRBJ2-1,TRBV4-2,TGTGCCAGCAGCCAAGAACAGGGAAATGAGCAGTTCTTC,CASSQEQGNEQFF
-,-,TRBJ1-2,TRBV12-3/TRBV12-4,TGTGCCAGCAGTTTAGAGGGGGGTCTTGGGTATGGCTACACCTTC,CASSLEGGLGYGYTF
TRBD2,many,TRBJ2-1,TRBV29-1,TGCAGCGTTGATAGGGCTAGCGGGGTCAATGAGCAGTTCTTC,CSVDRASGVNEQFF
TRBD2,few,TRBJ2-3,TRBV7-9,TGTGCCAGCAGCTTAGGGGCGGGAGTGGAGACAGATACGCAGTATTTT,CASSLGAGVETDTQYF
TRBD1,few,TRBJ2-2,TRBV7-3,TGTGCCAGCAGCCGACATCCGGGACAGCCGACCGGGGAGCTGTTTTTT,CASSRHPGQPTGELFF
-,few,TRBJ2-2,TRBV12-3/TRBV12-4,TGTGCCAGCAGTCCTTATTGGGCAACCGGGGAGCTGTTTTTT,CASSPYWATGELFF
-,few,TRBJ2-2,TRBV11-2,TGTGCCAGCAGCCTTCTAACAGGGTGGGGAAACACCGGGGAGCTGTTTTTT,CASSLLTGWGNTGELFF
TRBD2,-,TRBJ2-1,TRBV4-1,TGCGCCAGCAGCCAAGTAGGACTAGCGGGAGGGCCTTCCTACAATGAGCAGTTCTTC,CASSQVGLAGGPSYNEQFF
-,-,TRBJ2-1,TRBV6-1,TGTGCCAGCAGTGATCACAGGGTAAGGGGAGAGCAGTTCTTC,CASSDHRVRGEQFF
TRBD1,few,TRBJ1-2,TRBV6-1,TGTGCCAGCAGTGAAGAAGGGGGCGGGAACTATGGCTACACCTTC,CASSEEGGGNYGYTF
-,-,TRBJ1-1,TRBV6-1,TGTGCCAGCAGCCGCGGGCGGCCGGACACTGAAGCTTTCTTT,CASSRGRPDTEAFF
TRBD1,many,TRBJ1-1,TRBV20-1,TGCAGTGCTAGTGGGGTGACCCTCACAGGGGGCCTTGAAGCTTTCTTT,CSASGVTLTGGLEAFF
TRBD1,few,TRBJ2-6,TRBV24-1,TGTGCCACCAGTGAACAAAACTCCGGGACAGCTAAGGCCAACGTCCTGACTTTC,CATSEQNSGTAKANVLTF
-,few,TRBJ1-4,TRBV4-1,TGCGCCAGCAGCCCCCTGTTTGAAAAACTGTTTTTT,CASSPLFEKLFF
-,once,TRBJ1-1,TRBV7-2,TGTGCCAGCAGCTTCCAGGGAGGAGCTGGAACTGAAGCTTTCTTT,CASSFQGGAGTEAFF
-,-,TRBJ2-2,TRBV12-3/TRBV12-4,TGTGCCAGCACCTACGCTGTCGGGGAGCTGTTTTTT,CASTYAVGELFF
TRBD1,many,TRBJ1-1,TRBV15,TGTGCCACCAGCAGAGATTCAACAGGGGACACTGAAGCTTTCTTT,CATSRDSTGDTEAFF
-,few,TRBJ2-4,TRBV6-1,TGTGCCAGCAGTGATTTCAACATTCAGTACTTC,CASSDFNIQYF
-,many,TRBJ1-2,TRBV29-1,TGCAGCGTTGAAACGGGTGCCAACTATGGCTACACCTTC,CSVETGANYGYTF
TRBD2,few,TRBJ2-1,TRBV7-8,TGTGCCAGCAGCTTAGCGTGGGGGGAGGGGACCTACAATGAGCAGTTCTTC,CASSLAWGEGTYNEQFF
-,-,TRBJ1-3,TRBV7-9,TGTGCCAGCAGCTCCCGAATTGGTGGCACTGGAAACACCATATATTTT,CASSSRIGGTGNTIYF